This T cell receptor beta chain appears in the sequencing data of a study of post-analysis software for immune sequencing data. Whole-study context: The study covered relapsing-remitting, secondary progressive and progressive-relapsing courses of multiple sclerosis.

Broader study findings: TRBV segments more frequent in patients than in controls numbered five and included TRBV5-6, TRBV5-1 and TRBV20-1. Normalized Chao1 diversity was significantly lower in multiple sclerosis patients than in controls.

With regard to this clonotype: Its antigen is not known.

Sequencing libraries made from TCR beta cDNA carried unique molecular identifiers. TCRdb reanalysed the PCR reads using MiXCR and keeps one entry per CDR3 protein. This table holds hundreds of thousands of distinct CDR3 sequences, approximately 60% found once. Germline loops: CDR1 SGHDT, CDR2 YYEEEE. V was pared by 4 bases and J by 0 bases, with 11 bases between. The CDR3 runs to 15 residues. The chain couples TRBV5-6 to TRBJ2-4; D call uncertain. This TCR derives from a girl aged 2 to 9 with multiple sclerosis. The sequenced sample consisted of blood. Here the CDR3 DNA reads TGTGCCAGCAGCCCCCCAGGAGTAGCCAAAAACATTCAGTACTTC. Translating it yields CASSPPGVAKNIQYF.